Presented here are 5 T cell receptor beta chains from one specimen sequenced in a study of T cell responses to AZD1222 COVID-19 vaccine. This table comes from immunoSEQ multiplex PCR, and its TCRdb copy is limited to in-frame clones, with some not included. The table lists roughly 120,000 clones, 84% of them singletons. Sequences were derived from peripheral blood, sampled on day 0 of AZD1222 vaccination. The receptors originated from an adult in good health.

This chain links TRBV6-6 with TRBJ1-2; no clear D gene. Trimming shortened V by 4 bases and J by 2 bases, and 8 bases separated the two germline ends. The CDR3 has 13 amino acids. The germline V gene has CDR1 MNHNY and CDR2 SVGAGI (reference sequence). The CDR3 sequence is CASSSQENYGYTF. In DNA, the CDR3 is TGTGCCAGCAGTTCGCAGGAAAACTATGGCTACACCTTC.

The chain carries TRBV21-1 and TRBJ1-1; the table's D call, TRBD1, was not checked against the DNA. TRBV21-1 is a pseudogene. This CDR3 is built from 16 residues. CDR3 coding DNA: TGTGCCAGCAGCGAAAAGACAGGGGAATTAGACACTGAAGCTTTCTTT. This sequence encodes CASSEKTGELDTEAFF.

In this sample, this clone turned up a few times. The CDR3: CATSDLSTRNEQFF. The CDR3 DNA is TGTGCCACCAGTGATTTGTCTACACGCAATGAGCAGTTCTTC. The V and J genes are TRBV24-1 and TRBJ2-1; D call uncertain. CDR1 and CDR2 (germline): KGHDR, SFDVKD. Trimming took off 0 bases at V and 6 bases at J, with 8 bases between the two ends. CDR3 length: 14 residues.

The CDR3 bases are TGTGCCAGCCGAGGGGGGGCTAACTATGGCTACACCTTC. This translates into CASRGGANYGYTF. The gene calls are TRBV6-5 and TRBJ1-2; possible D gene TRBD1, 6 bases. Germline V gives CDR1 MNHEY, CDR2 SVGAGI. This CDR3 is 13 amino acids long. V was shortened by 8 bases and J by 0 bases, with 10 bases between the two germline ends.

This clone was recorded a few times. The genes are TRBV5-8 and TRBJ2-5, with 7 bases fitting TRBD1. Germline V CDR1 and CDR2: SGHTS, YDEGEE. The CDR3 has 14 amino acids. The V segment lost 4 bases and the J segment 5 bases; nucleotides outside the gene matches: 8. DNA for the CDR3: TGTGCCAGCAGCACCGGACAGGCCGCGGAGACCCAGTACTTC. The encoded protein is CASSTGQAAETQYF.